This TCR beta chain was obtained from a study of blood T cell repertoires in COVID-19. Study-level information: T cells, B-cell-depleted T cells, or PBMCs provided the cDNA or gDNA that served as material.

Germline CDR1 reads DFQATT; CDR2 reads SNEGSKA (reference sequence). There are 16 residues in the CDR3. V lost 3 bases and J lost 0, with 15 bases in between. Libraries were prepared by immunoSEQ multiplex PCR; TCRdb keeps only in-frame clonotypes and omits some of them. Among roughly 100,000 clones listed, 90% were seen once. This receptor was obtained from a man in his forties or fifties with acute or convalescent COVID-19. The sequenced material came from peripheral blood. The V gene is TRBV20-1, the J gene TRBJ2-1; D might be TRBD2 (6 bases). CDR3 sequence: CSASTHGRSSYNEQFF. The CDR3 nucleotides are TGCAGTGCTAGTACCCACGGGAGAAGCTCCTACAATGAGCAGTTCTTC.